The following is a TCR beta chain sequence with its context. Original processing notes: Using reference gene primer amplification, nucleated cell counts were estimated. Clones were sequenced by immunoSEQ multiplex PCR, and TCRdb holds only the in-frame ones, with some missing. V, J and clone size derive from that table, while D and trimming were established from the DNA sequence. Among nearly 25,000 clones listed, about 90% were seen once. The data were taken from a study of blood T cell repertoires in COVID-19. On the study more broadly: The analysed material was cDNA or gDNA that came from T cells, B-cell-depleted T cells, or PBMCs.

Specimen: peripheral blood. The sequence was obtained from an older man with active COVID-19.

This CDR3 reads CASSWGRPNYGYTF. CDR3 sequence (DNA): TGTGCCAGCAGCTGGGGCCGCCCCAACTATGGCTACACCTTC. The chain combines TRBV5-6 with TRBJ1-2; a possible D gene is TRBD1 (5 bases). Between the trimmed V and J ends, which lost 3 bases and 2 bases, there was a span of 11 bases. Germline V gives CDR1 SGHDT, CDR2 YYEEEE. The CDR3 runs to 14 residues.